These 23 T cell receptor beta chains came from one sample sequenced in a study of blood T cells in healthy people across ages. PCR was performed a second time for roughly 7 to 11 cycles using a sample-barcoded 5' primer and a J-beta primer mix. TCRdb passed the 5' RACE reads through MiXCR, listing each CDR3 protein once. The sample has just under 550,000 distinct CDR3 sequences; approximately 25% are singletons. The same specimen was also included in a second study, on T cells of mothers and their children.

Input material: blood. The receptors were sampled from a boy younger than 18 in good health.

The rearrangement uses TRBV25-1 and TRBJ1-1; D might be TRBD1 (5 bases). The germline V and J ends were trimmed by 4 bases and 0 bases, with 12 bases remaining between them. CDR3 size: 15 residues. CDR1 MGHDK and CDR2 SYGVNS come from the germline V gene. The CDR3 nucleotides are TGTGCCAGCAGTGCTCCCCTGGGGGTGAACACTGAAGCTTTCTTT. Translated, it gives CASSAPLGVNTEAFF.

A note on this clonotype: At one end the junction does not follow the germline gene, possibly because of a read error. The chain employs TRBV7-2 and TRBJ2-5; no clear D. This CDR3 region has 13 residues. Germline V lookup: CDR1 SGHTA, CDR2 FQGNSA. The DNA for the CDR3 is TGCGCCAGCAGCTACCGACACCAAGAGACCCAGTACTTC. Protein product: CASSYRHQETQYF.

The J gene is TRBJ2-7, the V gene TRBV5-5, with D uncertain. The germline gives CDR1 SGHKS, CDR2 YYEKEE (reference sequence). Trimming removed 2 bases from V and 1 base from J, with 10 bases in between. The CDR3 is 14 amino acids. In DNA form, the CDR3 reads TGTGCCAGCAGCTTTGGAGCGCTATCCTACGAGCAGTACTTC. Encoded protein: CASSFGALSYEQYF.

The DNA for the CDR3 is TGTGCCAGCAGCTTAGCTACTAGCGGGAGGTACAATGAGCAGTTCTTC. Protein: CASSLATSGRYNEQFF. V is TRBV7-2 and J is TRBJ2-1, with 12 bases identical to TRBD2. The CDR3 contains 16 residues. The V gene's germline CDR1 is SGHTA and CDR2 FQGNSA. V lost 0 bases to trimming and J lost 4 bases; unmatched junction nucleotides: 1.

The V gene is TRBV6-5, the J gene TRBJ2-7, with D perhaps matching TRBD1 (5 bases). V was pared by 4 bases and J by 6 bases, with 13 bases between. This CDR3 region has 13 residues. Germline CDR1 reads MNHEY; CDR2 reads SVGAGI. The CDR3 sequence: CASSFQGFREQYF. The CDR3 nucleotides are TGTGCCAGCAGTTTTCAGGGCTTCCGCGAGCAGTACTTC.

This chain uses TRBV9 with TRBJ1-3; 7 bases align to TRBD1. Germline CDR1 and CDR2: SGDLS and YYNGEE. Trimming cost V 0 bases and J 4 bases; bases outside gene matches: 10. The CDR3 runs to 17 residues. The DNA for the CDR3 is TGTGCCAGCAGCGTAGATGGAGGGGGCGCAGGCGGAAACACCATATATTTT. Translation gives CASSVDGGGAGGNTIYF.

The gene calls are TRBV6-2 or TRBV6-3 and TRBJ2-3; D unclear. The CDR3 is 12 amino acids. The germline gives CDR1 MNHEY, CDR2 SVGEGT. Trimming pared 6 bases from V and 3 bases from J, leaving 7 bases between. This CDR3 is CASRALTDTQYF. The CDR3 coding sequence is TGTGCCAGCAGGGCCCTTACAGATACGCAGTATTTT.

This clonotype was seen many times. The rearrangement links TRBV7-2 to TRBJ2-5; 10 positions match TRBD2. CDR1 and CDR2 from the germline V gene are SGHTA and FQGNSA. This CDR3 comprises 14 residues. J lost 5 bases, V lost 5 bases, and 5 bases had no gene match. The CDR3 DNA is TGTGCCAGCAGCCGTAGCGGGGGGCGGGAGACCCAGTACTTC. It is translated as CASSRSGGRETQYF. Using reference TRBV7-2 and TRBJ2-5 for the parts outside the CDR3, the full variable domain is GAGVSQSPSNKVTEKGKDVELRCDPISGHTALYWYRQSLGQGLEFLIYFQGNSAPDKSGLPSDRFSAERTGGSVSTLTIQRTQQEDSAVYLCASSRSGGRETQYFGPGTRLLVL.

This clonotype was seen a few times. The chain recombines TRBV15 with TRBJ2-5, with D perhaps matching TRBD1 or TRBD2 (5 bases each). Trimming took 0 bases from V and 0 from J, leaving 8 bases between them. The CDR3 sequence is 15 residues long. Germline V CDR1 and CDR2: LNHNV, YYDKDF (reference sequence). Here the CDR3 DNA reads TGTGCCACCAGCAGAGATAGGGGACACCAAGAGACCCAGTACTTC. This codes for CATSRDRGHQETQYF.

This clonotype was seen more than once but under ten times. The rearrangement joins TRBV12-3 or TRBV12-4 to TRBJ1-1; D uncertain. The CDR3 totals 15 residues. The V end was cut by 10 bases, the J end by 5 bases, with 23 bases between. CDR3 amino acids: CATVGIAAGTTEAFF. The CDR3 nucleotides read TGTGCCACCGTTGGGATTGCCGCAGGTACTACTGAAGCTTTCTTT.

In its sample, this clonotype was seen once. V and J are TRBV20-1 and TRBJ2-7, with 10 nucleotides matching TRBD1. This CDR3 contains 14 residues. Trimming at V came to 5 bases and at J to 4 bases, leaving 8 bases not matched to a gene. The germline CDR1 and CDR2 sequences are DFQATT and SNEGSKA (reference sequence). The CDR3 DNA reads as TGCAGTGCTCAACCGGGACAGGGGTGGTACGAGCAGTACTTC. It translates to CSAQPGQGWYEQYF.

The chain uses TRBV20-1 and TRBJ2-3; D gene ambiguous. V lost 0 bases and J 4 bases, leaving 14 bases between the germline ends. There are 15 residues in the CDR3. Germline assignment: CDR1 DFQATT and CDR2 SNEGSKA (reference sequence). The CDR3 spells CSARDPSPSADTQYF. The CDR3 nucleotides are TGCAGTGCTAGAGATCCCAGTCCCAGCGCAGATACGCAGTATTTT.

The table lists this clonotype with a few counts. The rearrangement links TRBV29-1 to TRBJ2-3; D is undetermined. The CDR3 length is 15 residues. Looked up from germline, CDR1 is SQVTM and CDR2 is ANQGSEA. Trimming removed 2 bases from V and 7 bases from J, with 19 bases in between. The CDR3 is CSVERSTQQGHTQYF. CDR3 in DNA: TGCAGCGTTGAAAGATCGACTCAGCAAGGGCATACGCAGTATTTT.

The CDR3 bases are TGCGCCAGCAGCCAAACCAAATATGGACAAGTAAACACTGAAGCTTTCTTT. This encodes CASSQTKYGQVNTEAFF. The chain recombines TRBV4-3 with TRBJ1-1; possible D gene TRBD1, 5 bases. CDR3 size: 17 residues. V lost 2 bases to trimming and J lost 2 bases, with 18 bases between them. Germline V gene sequence: CDR1 LGHNA, CDR2 YSLEER.

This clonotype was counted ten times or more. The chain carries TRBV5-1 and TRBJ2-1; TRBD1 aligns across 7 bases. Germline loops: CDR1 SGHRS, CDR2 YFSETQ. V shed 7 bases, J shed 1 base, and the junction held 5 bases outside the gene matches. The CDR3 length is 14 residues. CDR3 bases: TGCGCCAGCTTTTCACAGGGGTCCTACAATGAGCAGTTCTTC. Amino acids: CASFSQGSYNEQFF.

The CDR3 loop is CASSLFLAGGETQYF. The DNA for the CDR3 is TGTGCCAGCAGCTTGTTCCTAGCGGGGGGCGAGACCCAGTACTTC. The rearrangement joins TRBV5-6 to TRBJ2-5, with 11 bases identical to TRBD2. Unmatched junction bases numbered 4, after V lost 1 base and J lost 5 bases. This CDR3 comprises 15 residues. Germline V gene sequence: CDR1 SGHDT, CDR2 YYEEEE.

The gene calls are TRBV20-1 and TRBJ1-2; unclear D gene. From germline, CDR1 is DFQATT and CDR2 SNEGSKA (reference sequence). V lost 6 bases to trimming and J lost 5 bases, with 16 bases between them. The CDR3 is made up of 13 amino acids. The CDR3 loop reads CSAVRSSRYGYTF. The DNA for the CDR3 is TGCAGTGCGGTCCGCTCCTCCCGATATGGCTACACCTTC.

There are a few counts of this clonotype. The DNA of the CDR3 is TGTGCCAGCTCACCCCAGGACAGGGGAGCTTTCTTT. Translated, it gives CASSPQDRGAFF. This chain joins TRBV18 and TRBJ1-1, with 9 nucleotides matching TRBD1. This CDR3 comprises 12 residues. CDR1 and CDR2 from the germline V gene are KGHSH and LQKENI. The trim removed 3 bases at V and 10 bases at J, leaving 3 bases unmatched.

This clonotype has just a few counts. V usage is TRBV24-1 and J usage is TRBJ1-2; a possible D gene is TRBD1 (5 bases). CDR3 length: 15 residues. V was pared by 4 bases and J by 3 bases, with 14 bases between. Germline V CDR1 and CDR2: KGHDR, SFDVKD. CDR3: CATSDPGTGDYGYTF. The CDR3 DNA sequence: TGTGCCACCAGTGACCCCGGTACAGGTGACTATGGCTACACCTTC.

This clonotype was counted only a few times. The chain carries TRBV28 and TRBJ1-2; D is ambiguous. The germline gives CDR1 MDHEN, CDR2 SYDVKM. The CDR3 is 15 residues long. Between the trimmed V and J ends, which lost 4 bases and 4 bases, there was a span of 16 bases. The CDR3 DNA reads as TGTGCCAGCAGTTCCCCCCGGAGGGCCAGCTATGGCTACACCTTC. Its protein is CASSSPRRASYGYTF.

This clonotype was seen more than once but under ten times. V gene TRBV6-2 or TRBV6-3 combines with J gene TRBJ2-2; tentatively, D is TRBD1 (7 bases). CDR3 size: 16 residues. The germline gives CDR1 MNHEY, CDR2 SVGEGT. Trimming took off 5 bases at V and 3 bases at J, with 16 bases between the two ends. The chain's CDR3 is CASSNILRGDTGELFF. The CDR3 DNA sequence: TGTGCCAGCAGTAACATCCTCAGGGGGGACACCGGGGAGCTGTTTTTT.

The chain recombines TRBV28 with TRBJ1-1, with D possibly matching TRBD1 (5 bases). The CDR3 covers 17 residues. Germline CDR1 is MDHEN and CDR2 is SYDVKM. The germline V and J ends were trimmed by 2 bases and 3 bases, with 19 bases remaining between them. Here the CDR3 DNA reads TGTGCCAGCAGTTTAGTTTGGTGGACATCCGAGGACACTGAAGCTTTCTTT. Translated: CASSLVWWTSEDTEAFF.

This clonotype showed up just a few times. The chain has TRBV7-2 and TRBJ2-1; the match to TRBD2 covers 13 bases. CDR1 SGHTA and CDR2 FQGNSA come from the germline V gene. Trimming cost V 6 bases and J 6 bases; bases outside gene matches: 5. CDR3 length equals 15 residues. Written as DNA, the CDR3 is TGTGCCAGCAGGAGCAGACTAGCGGGGGGCAATGAGCAGTTCTTC. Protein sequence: CASRSRLAGGNEQFF.